This T cell receptor (beta chain) was retrieved from a study of CD8+ T cells in alopecia areata. Overall study context: Percentage of affected scalp area was the basis on which treated patients' severity was scored.

CDR1 and CDR2 from the germline V gene are MNHEY and SMNVEV (reference sequence). This CDR3 is 14 amino acids long. The ends lost 7 bases at V and 4 bases at J; junction bases unmatched: 8. RNA, once extracted, was reverse transcribed into cDNA for use as the sequencing template. The repertoire was sequenced with immunoSEQ multiplex PCR; TCRdb's copy has only in-frame clones and lacks some. This repertoire shows roughly 100,000 clones, 60% to 75% found once; its top ten account for around a sixth. Treatment denoted: oral pan-JAK inhibitor, 5-10 mg twice daily. V gene TRBV27 combines with J gene TRBJ1-1, with TRBD1 matching over 8 bases. The receptor's source is a human donor with alopecia areata. The starting material was CD8+ T cells sorted from blood, obtained at week 4, from a patient treated with tofacitinib. The CDR3 nucleotides read TGTGCCAGCACCCTACAGGGGGGGAGCACTGAAGCTTTCTTT. The encoded protein is CASTLQGGSTEAFF.